This is a list of T cell receptor beta chains from one sample in a study of blood T cell repertoires in COVID-19. The method was immunoSEQ multiplex PCR; TCRdb's version includes in-frame clones alone and lacks a portion of them. The profile shows fewer than 200,000 clones, around 85% of them singletons. Sequenced sample: peripheral blood. The receptors come from a man in his 70s with active or convalescent COVID-19. The CDR3 runs from the conserved cysteine through the conserved F or W. The D gene is left open where the match is weak. Clone sizes are given selectively: once, few, many, or a class where the clone is expanded.

j_gene	d_gene	abundance	v_gene	CDR3nt	CDR3aa
TRBJ2-3	TRBD2	-	TRBV7-2	TGTGCCAGCAGCGGAGTGGGACTAGCGGGAGCAGATACGCAGTATTTT	CASSGVGLAGADTQYF
TRBJ2-5	TRBD1	-	TRBV5-8	TGTGCCAGCAGCCACCCAGGGACAGGCGAGACCCAGTACTTC	CASSHPGTGETQYF
TRBJ2-5	-	once	TRBV5-1	TGCGCCAGCAGCTTGGCCACAGACCAAGAGACCCAGTACTTC	CASSLATDQETQYF
TRBJ1-2	TRBD1	-	TRBV7-2	TGTGCCAGCAGCCTTGGGGCAGGGGGCGGTTATGGCTACACCTTC	CASSLGAGGGYGYTF
TRBJ1-4	-	-	TRBV6-5	TGTGCCAGCATGTCGACTGGAGGAAAACTGTTTTTT	CASMSTGGKLFF
TRBJ2-7	TRBD1	-	TRBV30	TGTGCCTGGAGTCCCGCGGGACAGGTAGCCTCCTACGAGCAGTACTTC	CAWSPAGQVASYEQYF
TRBJ2-5	TRBD2	-	TRBV4-1	TGCGCCAGCAGCCAGACTCCAAGCGGGAGGCAAGAGACCCAGTACTTC	CASSQTPSGRQETQYF
TRBJ1-4	TRBD1	-	TRBV6-5	TGTGCCAGCAGCCGGGACAGGGCTGATGAAAAACTGTTTTTT	CASSRDRADEKLFF
TRBJ2-1	-	-	TRBV5-1	TGCGCCAGCAGCTCTGAACCGGGTAGCTCCTACAATGAGCAGTTCTTC	CASSSEPGSSYNEQFF
TRBJ2-1	TRBD1	-	TRBV18	TGTGCCAGCTCATCGCTACAGGGGGCCTACAATGAGCAGTTCTTC	CASSSLQGAYNEQFF
TRBJ2-1	-	-	TRBV5-1	TGCGCCAGCAGCTTGGTGGTAGGGGGCTCCTACAATGAGCAGTTCTTC	CASSLVVGGSYNEQFF
TRBJ1-5	TRBD1	once	TRBV4-3	TGCGCCAGCAGCCCCCAATACCAGGGGGTGGATCAGCCCCAGCATTTT	CASSPQYQGVDQPQHF
TRBJ1-1	-	-	TRBV7-3	TGTGCCAGCAGCCCGCACCGGGTTTCTAACACTGAAGCTTTCTTT	CASSPHRVSNTEAFF
TRBJ1-4	TRBD1	-	TRBV5-1	TGCGCCAGCAAAGAGGGTTCCATGACAGGGCTAAAACTGTTTTTT	CASKEGSMTGLKLFF
TRBJ2-5	-	-	TRBV30	TGTGCCTGGAGCAAACAGGTCGGTCAGGAGACCCAGTACTTC	CAWSKQVGQETQYF
TRBJ2-2	TRBD2	-	TRBV28	TGTGCCAGCAGTTTCTTCCAGCGGGGCACCGGGGAGCTGTTTTTT	CASSFFQRGTGELFF
TRBJ1-1	-	-	TRBV2	TGTGCCACCAAGGGGGGGGACTTCCCGAACACTGAAGCTTTCTTT	CATKGGDFPNTEAFF